Below, 27 T cell receptor beta chains from the same sample are listed, as sequenced in a study of CD8 T cells in ankylosing spondylitis. TCRdb called the 5' RACE reads again in MiXCR, with one record for every CDR3 protein. The profile shows fewer than 250,000 distinct CDR3 sequences, 8% to 11% of them singletons. Sequencing was carried out using blood, either unsorted or a sorted T cell fraction (not recorded which). These receptors originate from a male donor with ankylosing spondylitis or in good health (not recorded which).

In its sample, this clonotype was seen a few times. The chain joins TRBV27 to TRBJ2-7; D may be TRBD1 (5 bases). With 7 bases removed from V and 3 bases from J, the gap between germline ends came to 13 bases. This CDR3 region has 13 residues. Germline CDR1 is MNHEY and CDR2 is SMNVEV (reference sequence). In DNA form, the CDR3 reads TGTGCCAGCAAGAGCCAGGGTTACTACGAGCAGTACTTC. This gives the protein CASKSQGYYEQYF.

In its sample, this clonotype was seen a few times. The rearrangement links TRBV7-2 to TRBJ1-4; 9 bases agree with TRBD1. Germline V gene sequence: CDR1 SGHTA, CDR2 FQGNSA. The CDR3 has 15 amino acids. V dropped 4 bases and J dropped 7; count of bases not matched to a gene: 7. The CDR3 region is CASSSPDRGSEKLFF. The CDR3 nucleotides read TGTGCCAGCAGCTCCCCGGACAGGGGAAGTGAAAAACTGTTTTTT. The whole variable domain, filled in from reference TRBV7-2 and TRBJ1-4, reads GAGVSQSPSNKVTEKGKDVELRCDPISGHTALYWYRQSLGQGLEFLIYFQGNSAPDKSGLPSDRFSAERTGGSVSTLTIQRTQQEDSAVYLCASSSPDRGSEKLFFGSGTQLSVL.

This clonotype was detected many times. The chain joins TRBV12-3 or TRBV12-4 to TRBJ2-2; the D gene is possibly TRBD2 (5 bases). This CDR3 spans 14 amino acids. With 7 bases removed from V and 7 bases from J, the gap between germline ends came to 16 bases. The CDR3 DNA follows: TGTGCCAGCATCCGGACTTTAGAGAACGGGGAGCTGTTTTTT. This sequence encodes CASIRTLENGELFF.

This clonotype was observed many times. J is TRBJ1-1 and V is TRBV5-1; D gene uncertain. Trimming removed 4 bases from V and 1 base from J, with 14 bases in between. Germline assignment: CDR1 SGHRS and CDR2 YFSETQ. The CDR3 extends over 15 amino acids. CDR3 sequence (DNA): TGCGCCAGCAGCATGGAGGGAACAAGGAACACTGAAGCTTTCTTT. Amino acid sequence: CASSMEGTRNTEAFF.

Many counts were recorded for this clonotype. This rearrangement joins TRBV29-1 to TRBJ2-1; D may match TRBD1 or TRBD2 (5 bases each). The CDR3 has 15 residues. The V gene lost 0 bases and the J gene lost 5 bases, with 14 bases spanning the gap. Germline values: CDR1 SQVTM, CDR2 ANQGSEA. The DNA of the CDR3 is TGCAGCGTTGAAGAACGGGGCAGCTTCAACAATGAGCAGTTCTTC. Amino acid sequence: CSVEERGSFNNEQFF.

J is TRBJ2-7 and V is TRBV10-1; D is unresolved. Trimming took 8 bases from V and 2 from J, leaving 13 bases between them. In germline, CDR1 is WNHNN, CDR2 SYGVQD (reference sequence). There are 13 residues in the CDR3. The CDR3 reads CASSMTPTYEQYF. The CDR3 DNA sequence: TGCGCCAGCTCTATGACACCAACCTACGAGCAGTACTTC.

This clonotype has a count of ten or more. CDR3 residues: CSVAGVLSGEQYF. For the CDR3, the DNA is TGCAGCGTCGCAGGGGTCCTCTCAGGAGAGCAGTACTTC. The V and J genes are TRBV29-1 and TRBJ2-7; maybe TRBD1 (6 bases). Trimming stripped 6 bases from V and 7 bases from J, with 19 bases between. The CDR3 covers 13 residues. CDR1 and CDR2 (germline): SQVTM, ANQGSEA.

This clonotype was seen ten or more times. CDR3 bases: TGTGCCAGCAGGGACAACGGGGAGAGCGTGGGCTACACCTTC. Translating gives CASRDNGESVGYTF. The gene calls are TRBV6-1 and TRBJ1-2, with TRBD1 as a possible D gene (5 bases). This CDR3 region has 14 residues. Per germline, CDR1 MNHNS and CDR2 SASEGT. The V and J ends lost 6 bases and 8 bases respectively, with 19 bases between them.

The chain couples TRBV4-1 to TRBJ2-1; D is tentatively TRBD1 or TRBD2 (6 bases each). Germline V gives CDR1 MGHRA, CDR2 YSYEKL. Trimming pared 1 base from V and 10 bases from J, leaving 23 bases between. The CDR3 covers 17 residues. The CDR3, as DNA: TGCGCCAGCAGCCAAGGGGGAGGACAGTTTAGGAGTGGGGAGCAGTTCTTC. Encoded protein: CASSQGGGQFRSGEQFF.

In its sample, this clonotype was seen a few times. The rearrangement uses TRBV7-2 and TRBJ2-7; weak D call: TRBD2 (6 bases). The CDR3 is 14 amino acids. Germline CDR1 is SGHTA and CDR2 is FQGNSA. Trimming stripped 1 base from V and 5 bases from J, with 12 bases between. The CDR3 loop reads CASSLGKLANEQYF. CDR3 sequence (DNA): TGTGCCAGCAGCTTAGGGAAGCTAGCGAACGAGCAGTACTTC.

The CDR3 is CASSPGTGSHGYTF. The CDR3 DNA reads as TGTGCCAGCAGCCCCGGGACAGGAAGCCATGGCTACACCTTC. V and J are TRBV7-2 and TRBJ1-2; 8 bases match TRBD1. Germline V CDR1 and CDR2: SGHTA, FQGNSA. CDR3 length equals 14 residues. V shed 5 bases, J shed 6 bases, and the junction held 8 bases outside the gene matches.

This clonotype was observed many times. The chain has TRBV4-1 and TRBJ2-7, with D possibly being TRBD1 (5 bases). The V gene lost 4 bases and the J gene lost 0 bases, with 22 bases spanning the gap. The CDR3 is 18 amino acids. Germline V gene lookup returns CDR1 MGHRA and CDR2 YSYEKL. The CDR3 nucleotides read TGCGCCAGCAGCCCTTTTCATTCGGTAGGGGTCAACTCCTACGAGCAGTACTTC. This gives the protein CASSPFHSVGVNSYEQYF.

This clonotype was detected ten times or more. J is TRBJ2-1 and V is TRBV19; D unclear. Germline-derived CDR1 and CDR2 are LNHDA and SQIVND (reference sequence). There are 17 residues in the CDR3. Trimming left V 0 bases short and J 2 bases short, with 14 bases between. This CDR3 reads CASSIDGLGTTYNEQFF. CDR3 in DNA: TGTGCCAGTAGTATAGATGGTCTGGGTACTACCTACAATGAGCAGTTCTTC.

This clonotype has a count of ten or more. CDR3 protein: CASSQGQGLATNEKLFF. In nucleotides, the CDR3 is TGTGCCAGCAGCCAGGGACAGGGGCTTGCAACTAATGAAAAACTGTTTTTT. V usage is TRBV5-5 and J usage is TRBJ1-4; 10 bases line up with TRBD1. The germline CDR1 and CDR2 sequences are SGHKS and YYEKEE (reference sequence). The CDR3 extends over 17 amino acids. V shed 4 bases, J shed 0 bases, and the junction held 6 bases outside the gene matches.

This clonotype occurred many times. As DNA, the CDR3 is TGTGCCAGCAGCCTAGGAATGGGGCAGTACTTC. This gives the protein CASSLGMGQYF. The chain carries TRBV12-3 or TRBV12-4 and TRBJ2-7, with no clear D. CDR3 length: 11 residues. The V gene lost 6 bases and the J gene lost 9 bases, with 12 bases spanning the gap.

This clonotype was seen many times. The rearrangement uses TRBV5-1 and TRBJ2-3; D may be TRBD2 (5 bases). Trimming cost V 4 bases and J 3 bases, with 18 bases left between them. The CDR3 has 16 amino acids. Germline V gene sequence: CDR1 SGHRS, CDR2 YFSETQ. CDR3 amino acids: CASSITLASDTDTQYF. The CDR3 nucleotides read TGCGCCAGCAGCATCACTCTAGCAAGCGATACAGATACGCAGTATTTT.

The genes are TRBV10-2 and TRBJ1-1, with D hard to call. V was shortened by 2 bases and J by 6 bases, with 4 bases between the two germline ends. The CDR3 sequence is 11 residues long. Per germline, CDR1 WSHSY and CDR2 SAAADI. The CDR3 DNA is TGCGCCAGCAGTGAGGGGCCTGAAGCTTTCTTT. Encoded protein: CASSEGPEAFF.

This clonotype was recorded a few times. CDR3 region: CASSLLRARTDNEQFF. CDR3 in DNA: TGTGCCAGCAGCCTCCTAAGGGCCCGAACCGACAATGAGCAGTTCTTC. The gene calls are TRBV7-9 and TRBJ2-1, with D hard to call. Germline CDR1 is SEHNR and CDR2 is FQNEAQ (reference sequence). Trimming shortened V by 5 bases and J by 5 bases, and 19 bases separated the two germline ends. This CDR3 has 16 amino acids.

This clonotype has at least ten counts. Mismatch with germline at one junction end may stem from a read error. This chain joins TRBV20-1 and TRBJ2-7; perhaps TRBD2 as D (6 bases). Per germline, CDR1 DFQATT and CDR2 SNEGSKA (reference sequence). This CDR3 contains 15 residues. CDR3 bases: TGCTGTGCTAGAGATGAAGGGGCGGGGATCTACGAGCAGTACTTC. Protein: CCARDEGAGIYEQYF.

This clonotype occurred a few times. The rearrangement uses TRBV7-9 and TRBJ1-3, with a weak D call TRBD1 (6 bases). Germline V CDR1 and CDR2: SEHNR, FQNEAQ (reference sequence). The CDR3 totals 14 residues. V lost 6 bases to trimming and J lost 3 bases, with 12 bases between them. DNA of the CDR3: TGTGCCAGCAGTTTCAACAGGGTTGGAAACACCATATATTTT. It encodes CASSFNRVGNTIYF.

V usage is TRBV19 and J usage is TRBJ2-3; TRBD1 matches at 7 bases. This CDR3 is 14 amino acids long. Germline CDR1 and CDR2: LNHDA and SQIVND (reference sequence). The V gene end was trimmed by 4 bases and the J gene end by 5 bases; junction bases not matched to a gene: 6. In DNA, the CDR3 is TGTGCCAGTAGTACCAGGGGGAGAGGAGATACGCAGTATTTT. Translated: CASSTRGRGDTQYF. The full variable domain, rest sourced from reference TRBV19 and TRBJ2-3, is DGGITQSPKYLFRKEGQNVTLSCEQNLNHDAMYWYRQDPGQGLRLIYYSQIVNDFQKGDIAEGYSVSREKKESFPLTVTSAQKNPTAFYLCASSTRGRGDTQYFGPGTRLTVL.

The sample holds many counts of this clonotype. The CDR3 DNA is TGTGCCTGGAGTGGACTAGCGGGCACAGATACGCAGTATTTT. Protein product: CAWSGLAGTDTQYF. This chain connects TRBV30 to TRBJ2-3; 9 bases line up with TRBD2. CDR1 and CDR2 from the germline V gene are GTSNPN and SVGIG (reference sequence). Trimming cost V 1 base and J 1 base; bases outside gene matches: 0. This CDR3 contains 14 residues.

In its sample, this clonotype was seen many times. This chain uses TRBV27 with TRBJ2-1, with 7 positions matching TRBD2. The CDR3 is made up of 15 amino acids. J was trimmed by 0 bases and V by 3 bases; bases with no gene match: 2. Germline CDR1 MNHEY, CDR2 SMNVEV (reference sequence). The CDR3 DNA reads as TGTGCCAGCAGTTTGGGGACTATCTCCTACAATGAGCAGTTCTTC. This sequence encodes CASSLGTISYNEQFF.

This clonotype was detected many times. The chain has TRBV12-3 or TRBV12-4 and TRBJ2-3, with D unresolved. The CDR3 consists of 11 residues. The V gene lost 3 bases and the J gene lost 5 bases, with 3 bases spanning the gap. CDR3 loop: CASSFKDTQYF. In DNA, the CDR3 is TGTGCCAGCAGTTTCAAAGATACGCAGTATTTT.

This clonotype appeared many times. The J gene is TRBJ2-5, the V gene TRBV27, with D possibly being TRBD2 (6 bases). Germline CDR1 MNHEY, CDR2 SMNVEV (reference sequence). The V gene lost 5 bases and the J gene lost 5 bases, with 12 bases spanning the gap. The CDR3 is 13 amino acids. CDR3 DNA sequence: TGTGCCAGCAGTCCCCGGAGCGGGGAGACCCAGTACTTC. Translated, it gives CASSPRSGETQYF.

On this clonotype itself: A read error is possible here, since a much larger clone lies one base away. The V gene is TRBV20-1, the J gene TRBJ2-2, with D maybe TRBD1 (6 bases). Per the germline V gene, CDR1 is DFQATT and CDR2 is SNEGSKA (reference sequence). This CDR3 comprises 15 residues. Trimming took off 6 bases at V and 2 bases at J, with 16 bases between the two ends. CDR3 sequence (DNA): TGCAGTGCCCCTTACGACAGGTGCAACACCGGGGAGCTGTTTTTT. This gives the protein CSAPYDRCNTGELFF.

V usage is TRBV6-1 and J usage is TRBJ2-1, with 14 bases aligning to TRBD2. V shed 3 bases and J 7 bases; nucleotides not matched to a gene: 5. The length of the CDR3 is 16 residues. Germline loops: CDR1 MNHNS, CDR2 SASEGT. The CDR3 nucleotides read TGTGCCAGCAGTGACCTGGGACTAGCGGGAGCTAATGAGCAGTTCTTC. Its protein product is CASSDLGLAGANEQFF.